Each of the 11 T cell receptor beta chains below was sequenced from the same sample in a study of T cells in Graves' hyperthyroidism and ophthalmopathy (dated by TCRdb to about 2019). The library was prepared using multiplex PCR. Sequencing was carried out with an Illumina HiSeq 2000. Amplification of TCR beta CDR3 regions was carried out from RNA transcripts. For the first round of RT-PCR on the TCR CDR3, the HTBI primer set was used together with the Qiagen OneStep RT-PCR kit. In TCRdb, the public reads were trimmed at Q25 with fastp and aligned with MiXCR, with productive beta chains retained. CDR3 protein duplicates are merged, each entry listing the most common genes and DNA. In all, the sample holds 280,000 or so distinct CDR3 sequences, and roughly 15% of those were seen once. The ten largest clones add up to 30% of the sample. The sequenced sample consisted of blood. These receptors were taken from a woman in her 50s with Graves' hyperthyroidism that later progressed to Graves' ophthalmopathy.

The V and J genes are TRBV14 and TRBJ2-1; 9 bases are a match to TRBD2. The germline V gene has CDR1 SGHDN and CDR2 FVKESK. V was pared by 8 bases and J by 8 bases, with 13 bases of the junction left unmatched. The CDR3 consists of 15 residues. The CDR3 region has the DNA TGTGCCAGCTCCGAAGCTAGCGGGGCCTTCTATGAGCAGTTCTTC. It encodes CASSEASGAFYEQFF. The variable domain in full, with the rest retrieved from reference TRBV14 and TRBJ2-1, is EAGVTQFPSHSVIEKGQTVTLRCDPISGHDNLYWYRRVMGKEIKFLLHFVKESKQDESGMPNNRFLAERTGGTYSTLKVQPAELEDSGVYFCASSEASGAFYEQFFGPGTRLTVL.

This clonotype was detected many times. This rearrangement joins TRBV3-1 to TRBJ2-1; TRBD2 matches at 9 bases. The germline V gene encodes CDR1 LGHDT and CDR2 YNNKEL (reference sequence). The CDR3 contains 16 residues. The junction had 4 bases not matched to a gene; V was cut back by 0 bases and J by 4 bases. The CDR3 nucleotides are TGTGCCAGCAGCCAAGAGGGACTAGCCGATTACAATGAGCAGTTCTTC. Its translation: CASSQEGLADYNEQFF.

This clonotype was counted ten times or more. The V and J genes are TRBV5-1 and TRBJ2-3; 7 bases are a match to TRBD1. Losses at the gene ends were 4 bases for V and 0 bases for J; bases not matched to a gene: 2. The germline gives CDR1 SGHRS, CDR2 YFSETQ. The CDR3 extends over 14 amino acids. The CDR3 DNA reads TGCGCCAGCAGCAAGGGACAGAGCACAGATACGCAGTATTTT. Encoded protein: CASSKGQSTDTQYF.

This clonotype was seen many times. The J gene is TRBJ1-2, the V gene TRBV13, with D unresolved. With 0 bases removed from V and 1 base from J, the gap between germline ends came to 9 bases. Germline assignment: CDR1 PRHDT and CDR2 FYEKMQ (reference sequence). The CDR3 loop spans 15 amino acids. In DNA form, the CDR3 reads TGTGCCAGCAGCTTAGGCGTTTCTGTTAACTATGGCTACACCTTC. Translated: CASSLGVSVNYGYTF.

At least ten counts were recorded for this clonotype. The chain combines TRBV28 with TRBJ2-3, with TRBD1 matching 9 bases. The CDR3 length is 15 residues. The trim removed 5 bases at V and 1 base at J, leaving 4 bases unmatched. CDR1 is MDHEN, CDR2 SYDVKM, per germline. This chain's CDR3 is CASSGTGSRTDTQYF. The CDR3 bases are TGTGCCAGCAGTGGGACAGGGAGTCGCACAGATACGCAGTATTTT.

This clonotype showed up just a few times. The chain couples TRBV19 to TRBJ2-3; D is possibly TRBD2 (5 bases). V lost 11 bases to trimming and J lost 1 base, with 16 bases between them. Germline-derived CDR1 and CDR2 are LNHDA and SQIVND (reference sequence). There are 14 residues in the CDR3. The CDR3 region has the DNA TGTGCCTCCAGGCGGGCCTCGGGCACAGATACGCAGTATTTT. It translates to CASRRASGTDTQYF. Full variable domain (outside the CDR3, taken from reference TRBV19 and TRBJ2-3): DGGITQSPKYLFRKEGQNVTLSCEQNLNHDAMYWYRQDPGQGLRLIYYSQIVNDFQKGDIAEGYSVSREKKESFPLTVTSAQKNPTAFYLCASRRASGTDTQYFGPGTRLTVL.

The genes are TRBV20-1 and TRBJ1-4; possible D gene TRBD1, 5 bases. The CDR3 is 15 residues long. V was shortened by 6 bases and J by 4 bases, with 18 bases between the two germline ends. Looked up from germline, CDR1 is DFQATT and CDR2 is SNEGSKA (reference sequence). In DNA, the CDR3 is TGCAGTGCCAGTACGTTTGGGGGTGATAATGAAAAACTGTTTTTT. Translation gives CSASTFGGDNEKLFF.

This clonotype was seen many times. This chain joins TRBV7-9 and TRBJ2-7; a possible D gene is TRBD2 (6 bases). The V gene lost 2 bases and the J gene lost 7 bases, with 9 bases spanning the gap. Germline CDR1 is SEHNR and CDR2 is FQNEAQ (reference sequence). The CDR3 has 12 residues. The CDR3 loop reads CASSLQEGEQYF. The CDR3 DNA follows: TGTGCCAGCAGCTTACAGGAGGGGGAGCAGTACTTC.

J is TRBJ1-2 and V is TRBV6-1; unclear D gene. Germline loops: CDR1 MNHNS, CDR2 SASEGT. This CDR3 contains 13 residues. V was shortened by 1 base and J by 8 bases, with 11 bases between the two germline ends. CDR3 in DNA: TGTGCCAGCAGTGAAGTTCTTGAGAGGGGCTACACCTTC. Its protein is CASSEVLERGYTF.

This clonotype has ten or more counts. This rearrangement joins TRBV28 to TRBJ2-1; maybe TRBD2 (5 bases). V was cut by 6 bases and J by 1 base, with 10 bases left in between. Germline V gene lookup returns CDR1 MDHEN and CDR2 SYDVKM. This CDR3 comprises 14 residues. The CDR3 bases are TGTGCCAGCAGACCCAGCGGATCCTACAATGAGCAGTTCTTC. Its protein product is CASRPSGSYNEQFF.

As for this clonotype: This may arise from a read error, as a much more abundant clone is one base away. J is TRBJ2-7 and V is TRBV7-8, with unresolved D. V lost 0 bases and J 6 bases, leaving 12 bases between the germline ends. Germline CDR1 is SGHVS and CDR2 is FQNEAQ. This CDR3 has 14 residues. The CDR3 bases are TGTGCCAGCAGCTTAGCTGATGGTGGACGCGAGCAGTACTTC. Its translation is CASSLADGGREQYF.